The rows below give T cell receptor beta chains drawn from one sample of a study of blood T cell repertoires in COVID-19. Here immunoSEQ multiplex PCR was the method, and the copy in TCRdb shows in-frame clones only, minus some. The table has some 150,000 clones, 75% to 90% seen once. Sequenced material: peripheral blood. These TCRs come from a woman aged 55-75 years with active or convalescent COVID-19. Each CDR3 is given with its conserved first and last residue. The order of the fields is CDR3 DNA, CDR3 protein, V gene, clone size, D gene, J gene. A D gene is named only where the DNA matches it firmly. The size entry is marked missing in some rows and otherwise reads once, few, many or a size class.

CDR3nt: TGTGCCAGCAGTTACCAACCCCCGTTTAGCGGCGACTCCTACGAGCAGTACTTC
CDR3aa: CASSYQPPFSGDSYEQYF
v_gene: TRBV6-2/TRBV6-3
abundance: .
d_gene: .
j_gene: TRBJ2-7

CDR3nt: TGTGCCAGCAGTTACTCGCCAGCGGGGGCCCTACTCGTATACGAGCAGTACTTC
CDR3aa: CASSYSPAGALLVYEQYF
v_gene: TRBV6-2/TRBV6-3
abundance: .
d_gene: TRBD2
j_gene: TRBJ2-7

CDR3nt: TGCAGCGACCAAATTACAGCGAACACTGAAGCTTTCTTT
CDR3aa: CSDQITANTEAFF
v_gene: TRBV29-1
abundance: .
d_gene: .
j_gene: TRBJ1-1

CDR3nt: TGTGCCAGCTCACCGGACACTAACTATGGCTACACCTTC
CDR3aa: CASSPDTNYGYTF
v_gene: TRBV18
abundance: once
d_gene: .
j_gene: TRBJ1-2

CDR3nt: TGTGCCAGCAGCCCGAGCGGGGGCCCCTACAATGAGCAGTTCTTC
CDR3aa: CASSPSGGPYNEQFF
v_gene: TRBV6-5
abundance: .
d_gene: TRBD2
j_gene: TRBJ2-1

CDR3nt: TGTGCCAGCAGTTTTCAGGGAGGCAAAAACATTCAGTACTTC
CDR3aa: CASSFQGGKNIQYF
v_gene: TRBV6-2/TRBV6-3
abundance: .
d_gene: .
j_gene: TRBJ2-4

CDR3nt: TGTGCCAGCGCAGACGACAGTCTAGAGACCCAGTACTTC
CDR3aa: CASADDSLETQYF
v_gene: TRBV7-2
abundance: .
d_gene: .
j_gene: TRBJ2-5

CDR3nt: TGTGCCAGTTCAAAAACCGGGAATTCTGGGGCCAACGTCCTGACTTTC
CDR3aa: CASSKTGNSGANVLTF
v_gene: TRBV7-2
abundance: .
d_gene: .
j_gene: TRBJ2-6

CDR3nt: TGTGCCAGCAGCTTAAGCCCACGTCTCGCAACTAATGAAAAACTGTTTTTT
CDR3aa: CASSLSPRLATNEKLFF
v_gene: TRBV7-9
abundance: few
d_gene: .
j_gene: TRBJ1-4

CDR3nt: TGTGCCAGCAGCTTAGCCCCGGGACTAGCGGGGGAGGAGTATTTT
CDR3aa: CASSLAPGLAGEEYF
v_gene: TRBV7-2
abundance: .
d_gene: TRBD2
j_gene: TRBJ2-3

CDR3nt: TGCGCCAGCAGCCAAGAGGGCACGTTAGGTCAGCCCCAGCATTTT
CDR3aa: CASSQEGTLGQPQHF
v_gene: TRBV4-3
abundance: .
d_gene: .
j_gene: TRBJ1-5

CDR3nt: TGTGCCACCAGCAGAGATAAGCTCTCTGCGGGCTCCTATAATTCACCCCTCCACTTT
CDR3aa: CATSRDKLSAGSYNSPLHF
v_gene: TRBV15
abundance: .
d_gene: .
j_gene: TRBJ1-6

CDR3nt: TGTGCCAGCAGCCGCAGTGCGGACAGGTCGGGTGGCTACACCTTC
CDR3aa: CASSRSADRSGGYTF
v_gene: TRBV2
abundance: .
d_gene: TRBD1
j_gene: TRBJ1-2

CDR3nt: TGCGCCAGCAGCCAACGACAGGGGGTGACAGATACGCAGTATTTT
CDR3aa: CASSQRQGVTDTQYF
v_gene: TRBV4-3
abundance: .
d_gene: TRBD1
j_gene: TRBJ2-3

CDR3nt: TGTGCCAGCAGTGAGATCACAGGGGGTGGTGAGCAGTTCTTC
CDR3aa: CASSEITGGGEQFF
v_gene: TRBV6-4
abundance: .
d_gene: TRBD1
j_gene: TRBJ2-1

CDR3nt: TGTGCCAGCAGCGTAGGTGAAGTAGCTGGAAACACCATATATTTT
CDR3aa: CASSVGEVAGNTIYF
v_gene: TRBV9
abundance: .
d_gene: .
j_gene: TRBJ1-3

CDR3nt: TGTGCCACCAGTGATTTGTTGAGGGTCTCTGGAAACACCATATATTTT
CDR3aa: CATSDLLRVSGNTIYF
v_gene: TRBV24-1
abundance: .
d_gene: .
j_gene: TRBJ1-3

CDR3nt: TGTGCCAGCAGTGAAGTCCCCCAGGGTTACAATGAGCAGTTCTTC
CDR3aa: CASSEVPQGYNEQFF
v_gene: TRBV2
abundance: few
d_gene: .
j_gene: TRBJ2-1

CDR3nt: TGTGCCAGCAGCAAACAGGGAGGGACTGAAGCTTTCTTT
CDR3aa: CASSKQGGTEAFF
v_gene: TRBV9
abundance: .
d_gene: .
j_gene: TRBJ1-1

CDR3nt: TGTGCCAGCAGCCAAACACAGGGGGCCCCTGAAGCTTTCTTT
CDR3aa: CASSQTQGAPEAFF
v_gene: TRBV7-8
abundance: .
d_gene: TRBD1
j_gene: TRBJ1-1

CDR3nt: TGTGCCAGCAGCTTTACAACAGGGGACCACGAGCAGTACTTC
CDR3aa: CASSFTTGDHEQYF
v_gene: TRBV7-9
abundance: .
d_gene: TRBD1
j_gene: TRBJ2-7

CDR3nt: TGTGCCAGCAGCTTCAATAGGGGAGATACGCAGTATTTT
CDR3aa: CASSFNRGDTQYF
v_gene: TRBV7-8
abundance: .
d_gene: .
j_gene: TRBJ2-3

CDR3nt: TGTGCCAGCTCCGCACAGGGTTTACAGAACACTGAAGCTTTCTTT
CDR3aa: CASSAQGLQNTEAFF
v_gene: TRBV18
abundance: .
d_gene: .
j_gene: TRBJ1-1

CDR3nt: TGTGCCAGCAGCTTCACCAGGGGTCCCGGCGGAAACACCATATATTTT
CDR3aa: CASSFTRGPGGNTIYF
v_gene: TRBV3-1/TRBV3-2
abundance: .
d_gene: .
j_gene: TRBJ1-3

CDR3nt: TGTGCCAGCAGCCTGGCACAGGGGAGGACCTACGAGCAGTACTTC
CDR3aa: CASSLAQGRTYEQYF
v_gene: TRBV7-9
abundance: .
d_gene: .
j_gene: TRBJ2-7